This T cell receptor beta chain originates from a study of T cells in Graves' hyperthyroidism and ophthalmopathy. General observations from the study: Researchers report that a 13 V-J model separated ophthalmopathy from stable hyperthyroidism.

A sample of blood taken at first hyperthyroidism diagnosis preceded any ophthalmopathy symptoms. The investigators amplified TCR beta CDR3 regions from RNA transcripts. RT-PCR in the first round (using the HTBI primer set) targeted the TCR CDR3. TCRdb fed the multiplex PCR reads into MiXCR, producing one record per CDR3 protein. Altogether 550,000 to 650,000 distinct CDR3 sequences are present, approximately 14% being singletons, with the ten largest covering roughly 5.5%. Trimming left V 2 bases short and J 0 bases short, with 8 bases between. This CDR3 region has 15 residues. In germline, CDR1 is SGHRS, CDR2 YFSETQ. This clonotype was recorded once. What it binds is unknown.

The TCR was taken from a woman aged 25 to 39 with Graves' hyperthyroidism that later progressed to Graves' ophthalmopathy. The sequencing sample was made of blood. The rearrangement links TRBV5-1 to TRBJ1-4; no clear D. As DNA, the CDR3 is TGCGCCAGCAGCTTAGGAACTCCAACTAATGAAAAACTGTTTTTT. This translates into CASSLGTPTNEKLFF.